These T cell receptor beta chains were read from a single sample in a study of blood T cell repertoires in COVID-19. Clones were read by immunoSEQ multiplex PCR, and TCRdb kept only the in-frame ones, dropping some. The table shows under 150,000 clones, with about 82% occurring only once. Sequences were obtained from peripheral blood. These receptors came from a middle-aged woman with active or convalescent COVID-19. CDR3s include the opening cysteine and the closing phenylalanine or tryptophan. The D gene is left open where the match is weak. A row's size may be missing; if present it is once, few, many or a size class.

clone_size j_call v_call d_call cdr3_aa cdr3_nt
- TRBJ1-2 TRBV6-5 TRBD1 CASSKQGPRGDGYTF TGTGCCAGCAGTAAACAGGGGCCTCGGGGTGATGGCTACACCTTC
- TRBJ2-1 TRBV7-9 TRBD2 CASTPGSGSSYNEQFF TGTGCCAGCACCCCGGGGAGCGGGAGCTCCTACAATGAGCAGTTCTTC
- TRBJ1-6 TRBV6-5 TRBD1 CASRGDSYNSPLHF TGTGCCAGCAGAGGGGACAGCTATAATTCACCCCTCCACTTT
- TRBJ2-1 TRBV4-1 - CASSQDGGHYNEQFF TGCGCCAGCAGCCAAGATGGGGGCCATTACAATGAGCAGTTCTTC
- TRBJ1-1 TRBV6-5 - CASSPAGGPNTEAFF TGTGCCAGCTCCCCCGCGGGGGGTCCCAACACTGAAGCTTTCTTT
- TRBJ1-6 TRBV6-5 TRBD1 CASTPGQSSPLHF TGTGCCAGCACCCCGGGACAGTCTTCACCCCTCCACTTT
- TRBJ1-4 TRBV19 TRBD1 CASSPGQDWSEKLFF TGTGCCAGTAGCCCTGGACAGGATTGGAGTGAAAAACTGTTTTTT
- TRBJ2-7 TRBV27 - CASRRTADYEQYF TGTGCCAGCAGGAGGACAGCAGACTACGAGCAGTACTTC
- TRBJ2-5 TRBV27 - CASSLFPGGETQYF TGTGCCAGCAGTTTATTCCCCGGGGGAGAGACCCAGTACTTC
few TRBJ2-7 TRBV4-1 TRBD1 CASSQSGGTGSYEQYF TGCGCCAGCAGCCAAAGTGGGGGGACAGGGTCCTACGAGCAGTACTTC
- TRBJ2-1 TRBV9 TRBD2 CASSPRGLAIPSSYNEQFF TGTGCCAGCAGCCCCCGGGGACTAGCGATCCCGAGCTCCTACAATGAGCAGTTCTTC
- TRBJ1-1 TRBV18 TRBD1 CASSPGGGDRVEAFF TGTGCCAGCTCACCCGGGGGCGGGGACAGAGTTGAAGCTTTCTTT
- TRBJ1-2 TRBV5-1 - CASSPDTALTNYGYTF TGCGCCAGCAGCCCGGACACCGCCTTAACAAACTATGGCTACACCTTC
- TRBJ1-1 TRBV10-3 TRBD1 CAISEGTGDRGAEAFF TGTGCCATCAGTGAGGGGACAGGGGACCGAGGCGCTGAAGCTTTCTTT
- TRBJ2-7 TRBV19 - CASSMPGQSNEQYF TGTGCCAGTAGTATGCCAGGGCAGAGCAACGAGCAGTACTTC
- TRBJ1-4 TRBV7-9 - CASSPRRGEKLFF TGTGCCAGCAGCCCGCGACGGGGGGAAAAACTGTTTTTT
few TRBJ2-5 TRBV9 - CASSVGGGGGQETQYF TGTGCCAGCAGCGTAGGTGGAGGGGGCGGACAAGAGACCCAGTACTTC
- TRBJ1-4 TRBV5-4 - CASSLQGGKLFF TGTGCCAGCAGTTTACAGGGAGGGAAACTGTTTTTT
- TRBJ2-1 TRBV5-6 - CASSLVGGKGNEQFF TGTGCCAGCAGCTTGGTAGGGGGAAAGGGCAATGAGCAGTTCTTC
- TRBJ2-7 TRBV27 TRBD1 CASSRRTGSHEQYF TGTGCCAGCAGTCGACGGACAGGGAGCCACGAGCAGTACTTC
- TRBJ1-5 TRBV6-5 TRBD1 CASRLGGGQPQHF TGTGCCAGCAGGTTAGGGGGCGGCCAGCCCCAGCATTTT
- TRBJ2-1 TRBV9 - CASSAPGYEQFF TGTGCCAGCAGCGCCCCGGGTTATGAGCAGTTCTTC
- TRBJ1-3 TRBV19 TRBD1 CASSTGQGRLGNTIYF TGTGCCAGTAGTACCGGACAGGGAAGGCTTGGAAACACCATATATTTT
few TRBJ2-5 TRBV7-2 TRBD2 CASSLVSRPSGSQETQYF TGTGCCAGCAGCTTAGTCTCGCGGCCTAGCGGGAGTCAAGAGACCCAGTACTTC
once TRBJ1-1 TRBV14 - CASRQNGGYTEAFF TGTGCCAGCAGACAAAACGGGGGTTACACTGAAGCTTTCTTT
- TRBJ1-4 TRBV7-6 TRBD1 CASSLRDREWEKLFF TGTGCCAGCAGCTTACGGGACAGGGAATGGGAAAAACTGTTTTTT
many TRBJ1-4 TRBV15 TRBD1 CATSQEAPWDRGPEKLFF TGTGCCACCAGCCAAGAAGCCCCGTGGGACAGGGGGCCAGAAAAACTGTTTTTT
- TRBJ1-1 TRBV27 TRBD1 CASTRLRGGQVGAFF TGTGCCAGCACTAGGCTAAGGGGGGGACAGGTAGGAGCTTTCTTT
- TRBJ2-1 TRBV5-1 TRBD2 CASSFGTSGRGYNEQFF TGCGCCAGCAGCTTCGGGACTAGCGGGAGAGGGTACAATGAGCAGTTCTTC
- TRBJ2-3 TRBV3-1/TRBV3-2 TRBD2 CASSQGLAGSTDTQYF TGTGCCAGCAGCCAAGGACTAGCGGGGTCCACAGATACGCAGTATTTT
- TRBJ1-4 TRBV7-2 - CASRTGSTNEKLFF TGTGCCAGCAGGACAGGTTCAACTAATGAAAAACTGTTTTTT
- TRBJ2-1 TRBV5-1 - CASSYLKNNEQFF TGCGCCAGCAGCTACCTAAAGAACAATGAGCAGTTCTTC
- TRBJ2-3 TRBV27 - CASSLFQGDTQYF TGTGCCAGCAGTTTATTTCAGGGCGATACGCAGTATTTT
- TRBJ1-3 TRBV5-1 - CASSSSPQGNSGNTIYF TGCGCCAGCAGTTCATCCCCACAGGGCAACTCTGGAAACACCATATATTTT
- TRBJ1-2 TRBV7-2 TRBD1 CASSRTGGAGYTF TGTGCCAGCAGCCGGACAGGGGGCGCTGGCTACACCTTC
- TRBJ2-1 TRBV7-8 TRBD2 CASSLGTSGSKQFF TGTGCCAGCAGCTTAGGGACTAGCGGGAGTAAGCAGTTCTTC
few TRBJ1-2 TRBV27 TRBD1 CASSRLQGDYGYTF TGTGCCAGCAGTAGGCTGCAGGGGGACTATGGCTACACCTTC
once TRBJ1-1 TRBV4-1 - CASSHQGRNTEAFF TGCGCCAGCAGCCATCAGGGAAGAAACACTGAAGCTTTCTTT
few TRBJ1-1 TRBV30 - CAWSHPGGTEAFF TGTGCCTGGAGTCACCCCGGGGGCACTGAAGCTTTCTTT
- TRBJ1-3 TRBV18 - CASSPGQQAGTIYF TGTGCCAGCTCACCAGGACAGCAGGCTGGCACCATATATTTT
- TRBJ1-1 TRBV9 TRBD1 CASSVTGQGDTEAFF TGTGCCAGCAGCGTTACCGGACAGGGGGACACTGAAGCTTTCTTT
- TRBJ1-4 TRBV29-1 - CSASRDNEKLFF TGCAGCGCGTCCAGGGATAATGAAAAACTGTTTTTT
- TRBJ2-3 TRBV30 TRBD2 CAWSVWGSGSRTDTQYF TGTGCCTGGAGTGTATGGGGTAGCGGGAGCCGCACAGATACGCAGTATTTT